The 9 T cell receptor beta chains in this list originate from one sample, sequenced in a study of shared clonotypes between healthy human individuals. The protocol was immunoSEQ multiplex PCR, while the TCRdb copy is restricted to in-frame clones and leaves out a portion. The sample has about 1.1 million clones, approximately 78% seen once. Source material: memory CD4+ T cells from PBMCs. This sample's subset: CD45RA-negative fraction. These receptors were collected from a man between 18 and 35 years old in good health. Some clones in this sample may be carry-over from other donors' samples.

V usage is TRBV5-1 and J usage is TRBJ2-1; TRBD2 aligns across 7 bases. The CDR3 is 16 residues long. Germline V gene lookup returns CDR1 SGHRS and CDR2 YFSETQ. Germline trimming cut 4 bases from V and 2 bases from J; bases unmatched to any gene: 9. CDR3 coding DNA: TGCGCCAGCAGCGGGTTCGAGGGAGGGCCCTACAATGAGCAGTTCTTC. Translated, it gives CASSGFEGGPYNEQFF.

Of note for this clone: This specimen includes other DNA sequences encoding the same CDR3. This chain links TRBV7-2 with TRBJ2-7; D uncertain. Germline-derived CDR1 and CDR2 are SGHTA and FQGNSA. The CDR3 length is 12 residues. V shed 1 base and J shed 3 bases, with 4 bases lying between them. The CDR3 DNA reads as TGTGCCAGCAGCTTAGTGAGCTACGAGCAGTACTTC. It yields the protein CASSLVSYEQYF. The variable domain in full, completed from reference TRBV7-2 and TRBJ2-7, reads GAGVSQSPSNKVTEKGKDVELRCDPISGHTALYWYRQSLGQGLEFLIYFQGNSAPDKSGLPSDRFSAERTGGSVSTLTIQRTQQEDSAVYLCASSLVSYEQYFGPGTRLTVT.

This clone was counted once. The gene calls are TRBV25-1 and TRBJ2-3, with a tentative D call TRBD2 (5 bases). V was cut by 3 bases and J by 2 bases, with 15 bases left in between. The CDR3 loop spans 16 amino acids. Germline CDR1 MGHDK, CDR2 SYGVNS. CDR3 coding DNA: TGTGCCAGCAGTGAGCACCGAAGCGGAGTCACAGATACGCAGTATTTT. Translated: CASSEHRSGVTDTQYF.

The chain uses TRBV28 and TRBJ1-2, with D unclear. V shed 4 bases and J shed 6 bases, with 24 bases lying between them. Germline V gene data show CDR1 as MDHEN and CDR2 as SYDVKM. This CDR3 contains 17 residues. CDR3 sequence (DNA): TGTGCCAGCAGTTCACCTTTACCCCAGGTCGGTTATCATGGCTACACCTTC. The encoded protein is CASSSPLPQVGYHGYTF.

This clone was seen a handful of times. V is TRBV7-2 and J is TRBJ1-4; 8 bases map to TRBD1. The CDR3 is made up of 15 amino acids. Germline V gives CDR1 SGHTA, CDR2 FQGNSA. With 5 bases clipped from V and 7 bases from J, the junction kept 9 bases outside the gene matches. The CDR3 sequence: CASSIAQGAGEKLFF. In DNA form, the CDR3 reads TGTGCCAGCAGCATTGCCCAGGGGGCGGGTGAAAAACTGTTTTTT.

The chain couples TRBV28 to TRBJ2-7, with TRBD1 identical over 8 bases. CDR3 length: 16 amino acids. Germline V gene lookup returns CDR1 MDHEN and CDR2 SYDVKM. V dropped 3 bases and J dropped 0; count of bases not matched to a gene: 7. The CDR3 loop is CASSFGDRLLSYEQYF. CDR3 bases: TGTGCCAGCAGTTTTGGGGACAGGCTCCTCTCCTACGAGCAGTACTTC.

This clone appeared a single time. The rearrangement uses TRBV7-3 and TRBJ2-3, with D perhaps TRBD2 (5 bases). CDR1 is SGHTA, CDR2 FQGTGA, per germline. Trimming pared 6 bases from V and 4 bases from J, leaving 14 bases between. The CDR3 totals 14 residues. As DNA, the CDR3 is TGTGCCAGCAGTGGCGGAGGCAGGTCAGATACGCAGTATTTT. It is translated as CASSGGGRSDTQYF.

The gene calls are TRBV29-1 and TRBJ2-1; D gene unclear. Trimming shortened V by 2 bases and J by 12 bases, and 17 bases separated the two germline ends. The V gene's germline CDR1 is SQVTM and CDR2 ANQGSEA. There are 13 residues in the CDR3. CDR3 residues: CSVELGRTDAQFF. For the CDR3, the DNA is TGCAGCGTTGAATTGGGCCGGACGGATGCGCAGTTCTTC.

This clone occurred a few times. The chain joins TRBV7-9 to TRBJ2-1; the match to TRBD2 covers 7 bases. There are 18 residues in the CDR3. The trim removed 3 bases at V and 7 bases at J, leaving 18 bases unmatched. Per the germline V gene, CDR1 is SEHNR and CDR2 is FQNEAQ (reference sequence). This chain's CDR3 is CASSFQVFRGSSGNEQFF. DNA for the CDR3: TGTGCCAGCAGCTTTCAAGTCTTTCGCGGGAGTTCTGGTAATGAGCAGTTCTTC.